This entry lists 27 T cell receptor beta chains sequenced from one sample in a study of molecular identifiers for immune sequencing clone quantification. One entry per CDR3 protein, called by TCRdb with MiXCR from the PCR reads. The sample contains about 640,000 distinct CDR3 sequences, around 20% of which appear only once. The source material was naive CD8+ T cells from blood, with Jurkat cell RNA spiked in. The subset was: FACS-sorted CD8+CD4-CCR7+CD45RA+ naive T cells. The receptors shown here come from a human donor in good health. Some libraries in this study had Jurkat cell RNA spiked in.

The CDR3 sequence is CASSGQDYNSPLHF. The CDR3 region has the DNA TGTGCCAGCAGTGGACAGGACTATAATTCACCCCTCCACTTT. The gene calls are TRBV2 and TRBJ1-6, with D perhaps matching TRBD1 (6 bases). The CDR3 loop spans 14 amino acids. V shed 4 bases and J shed 3 bases, with 7 bases lying between them. CDR1 and CDR2 from the germline V gene are SNHLY and FYNNEI.

This clonotype came up many times. A read error may produce the germline difference seen at one junction end. This chain connects TRBV7-9 to TRBJ2-5; maybe TRBD2 (7 bases). The germline CDR1 and CDR2 sequences are SEHNR and FQNEAQ (reference sequence). This CDR3 has 12 amino acids. The CDR3 DNA follows: TGTGCCAGCAGCTTTGCGGGGGCGCAGGTGGTCTTC. Translation: CASSFAGAQVVF.

This chain joins TRBV6-2 or TRBV6-3 and TRBJ2-7; the D is unclear. CDR1 is MNHEY, CDR2 SVGEGT, per germline. CDR3 size: 15 residues. V was clipped by 1 base and J by 4 bases, with 14 bases between them. CDR3 in DNA: TGTGCCAGCAGTTACTATTACCAACCACCGTACGAGCAGTACTTC. This codes for CASSYYYQPPYEQYF.

This clonotype was seen at least ten times. V is TRBV3-1 and J is TRBJ2-3; D is undetermined. V lost 0 bases to trimming and J lost 0 bases, with 16 bases between them. Germline values: CDR1 LGHDT, CDR2 YNNKEL (reference sequence). This CDR3 is 18 amino acids long. CDR3 in amino acids: CASSQDPEVIWSTDTQYF. In nucleotides, the CDR3 is TGTGCCAGCAGCCAAGATCCGGAAGTCATATGGAGCACAGATACGCAGTATTTT.

At least ten counts were recorded for this clonotype. The rearrangement uses TRBV3-1 and TRBJ2-2; tentative D call: TRBD2 (7 bases). The CDR3 has 17 residues. V was cut by 2 bases and J by 0 bases, with 13 bases left in between. The V gene's germline CDR1 is LGHDT and CDR2 YNNKEL (reference sequence). The CDR3: CASSQRGGTPNTGELFF. The CDR3 DNA follows: TGTGCCAGCAGCCAAAGGGGAGGGACACCGAACACCGGGGAGCTGTTTTTT.

This clonotype was seen repeatedly, ten times or more. The CDR3 DNA reads TGCGCCAGCAGCCAAGATAGGGCAGTGAACACTGAAGCTTTCTTT. Translating it yields CASSQDRAVNTEAFF. The chain uses TRBV4-3 and TRBJ1-1, with no clear D. This CDR3 spans 15 amino acids. Germline V gene data show CDR1 as LGHNA and CDR2 as YSLEER. Trimming stripped 0 bases from V and 0 bases from J, with 8 bases between.

This clonotype was detected many times. The chain employs TRBV12-3 or TRBV12-4 and TRBJ2-7; possibly TRBD1 for D (5 bases). Trimming removed 4 bases from V and 6 bases from J, with 16 bases in between. The CDR3 runs to 14 residues. The CDR3 here is CASSSVLGRVEQYF. CDR3 in DNA: TGTGCCAGCAGTTCGGTCCTAGGCAGGGTCGAGCAGTACTTC.

Many counts were recorded for this clonotype. The CDR3 sequence: CASSLEAGGLSDTQYF. In DNA, the CDR3 is TGTGCCAGCAGCTTAGAAGCGGGGGGGCTCTCAGATACGCAGTATTTT. The chain carries TRBV7-2 and TRBJ2-3; 10 nucleotides line up with TRBD2. V was pared by 1 base and J by 4 bases, with 5 bases of the junction left unmatched. Looked up from germline, CDR1 is SGHTA and CDR2 is FQGNSA. This CDR3 spans 16 amino acids. Full variable domain (rest looked up from reference TRBV7-2 and TRBJ2-3): GAGVSQSPSNKVTEKGKDVELRCDPISGHTALYWYRQSLGQGLEFLIYFQGNSAPDKSGLPSDRFSAERTGGSVSTLTIQRTQQEDSAVYLCASSLEAGGLSDTQYFGPGTRLTVL.

The chain combines TRBV5-5 with TRBJ2-7; 14 bases are shared with TRBD2. The CDR3 consists of 15 residues. Germline CDR1 reads SGHKS; CDR2 reads YYEKEE (reference sequence). The trim removed 3 bases at V and 8 bases at J, leaving 7 bases unmatched. The CDR3 region is CASSSGLAGAPKQYF. CDR3 bases: TGTGCCAGCAGCTCGGGACTAGCGGGGGCACCTAAGCAGTACTTC.

Points on this clonotype: A read error may explain this, as a much larger clone is one base away. The conserved phenylalanine or tryptophan is not found at the CDR3 terminus, so this likely reflects a read error. The V call is TRBV10-3, the J call TRBJ2-7; 10 bases align to TRBD2. The CDR3 length is 16 residues. The V segment lost 8 bases and the J segment 3 bases; nucleotides outside the gene matches: 13. Germline V gives CDR1 ENHRY, CDR2 SYGVKD. The DNA for the CDR3 is TGTGCCATCGGGACCCCCCTAGCGGGGGATAACTACGAGCAGTACCTC. It is translated as CAIGTPLAGDNYEQYL.

On this clonotype itself: Just one base apart from a much larger clone, this may be a read error. J is TRBJ2-3 and V is TRBV2, with TRBD2 matching over 12 bases. After removal of 10 bases from V and 8 bases from J, the junction contained 10 bases not matched to a gene. In germline, CDR1 is SNHLY, CDR2 FYNNEI. There are 14 residues in the CDR3. The CDR3 reads CAITLAGGPRTQYF. DNA of the CDR3: TGTGCCATCACTCTAGCGGGGGGGCCCCGTACGCAGTATTTT.

Ten or more counts support this clonotype. This chain joins TRBV4-3 and TRBJ2-7; no reliable D call. Germline V lookup: CDR1 LGHNA, CDR2 YSLEER. The CDR3 extends over 15 amino acids. Trimming left V 2 bases short and J 2 bases short, with 13 bases between. CDR3 loop: CASSQSVGQTYEQYF. Here the CDR3 DNA reads TGCGCCAGCAGCCAATCGGTCGGGCAGACCTACGAGCAGTACTTC.

In this sample, this clonotype turned up many times. The V and J genes are TRBV6-2 or TRBV6-3 and TRBJ2-7, with TRBD1 as a possible D gene (5 bases). Per germline, CDR1 MNHEY and CDR2 SVGEGT. This CDR3 comprises 15 residues. V shed 1 base and J shed 4 bases, with 14 bases lying between them. CDR3 nucleotides: TGTGCCAGCAGTTACTTTCGCAGGGCTTCGTACGAGCAGTACTTC. Its translation: CASSYFRRASYEQYF.

This clonotype was seen at least ten times. The V call is TRBV6-5, the J call TRBJ2-7, with a tentative D call TRBD1 (6 bases). V shed 6 bases and J shed 0 bases, with 12 bases lying between them. The CDR3 is 14 residues long. The germline V gene has CDR1 MNHEY and CDR2 SVGAGI. CDR3 protein: CASSLTGSSYEQYF. Written as DNA, the CDR3 is TGTGCCAGCAGCCTAACAGGGAGCTCCTACGAGCAGTACTTC.

This clonotype was seen ten or more times. The chain employs TRBV27 and TRBJ2-3; D remains unclear. Trimming took off 1 base at V and 2 bases at J, with 4 bases between the two ends. Per germline, CDR1 MNHEY and CDR2 SMNVEV (reference sequence). The CDR3 totals 13 residues. The chain's CDR3 is CASSLFHTDTQYF. The CDR3, as DNA: TGTGCCAGCAGTTTATTCCACACAGATACGCAGTATTTT.

Ten or more counts support this clonotype. The rearrangement links TRBV25-1 to TRBJ2-5, with 8 positions matching TRBD1. Trimming removed 2 bases from V and 5 bases from J; junction bases left unmatched: 4. Germline V gives CDR1 MGHDK, CDR2 SYGVNS. The CDR3 covers 14 residues. CDR3: CASSEGQGLETQYF. CDR3 nucleotides: TGTGCCAGCAGTGAAGGACAGGGTTTGGAGACCCAGTACTTC.

This clonotype was observed a handful of times. The chain combines TRBV30 with TRBJ2-5, with TRBD1 as a possible D gene (5 bases). V was clipped by 3 bases and J by 5 bases, with 10 bases between them. Germline CDR1 and CDR2: GTSNPN and SVGIG (reference sequence). The CDR3 is made up of 12 amino acids. The CDR3 sequence is CAWRGDMETQYF. CDR3 coding DNA: TGTGCCTGGAGAGGGGATATGGAGACCCAGTACTTC.

This clonotype showed up many times. The chain uses TRBV2 and TRBJ1-5; the D gene is possibly TRBD1 (5 bases). Germline CDR1 SNHLY, CDR2 FYNNEI. V shed 8 bases and J shed 0 bases, with 14 bases lying between them. This CDR3 is built from 15 residues. The CDR3 here is CASGRDPNSNQPQHF. CDR3 DNA sequence: TGTGCCAGCGGAAGGGACCCCAATAGCAATCAGCCCCAGCATTTT. Full variable domain (rest looked up from reference TRBV2 and TRBJ1-5): EPEVTQTPSHQVTQMGQEVILRCVPISNHLYFYWYRQILGQKVEFLVSFYNNEISEKSEIFDDQFSVERPDGSNFTLKIRSTKLEDSAMYFCASGRDPNSNQPQHFGDGTRLSIL.

This clonotype was seen a few times. The CDR3 nucleotides are TGTGCCAGCAGCTTAGTTTTTGCGAACACTGAAGCTTTCTTT. The encoded protein is CASSLVFANTEAFF. The genes are TRBV7-9 and TRBJ1-1, with no clear D. The ends were cut back, 1 base at V and 1 base at J, with 7 bases in the middle. CDR1 is SEHNR, CDR2 FQNEAQ, per germline (reference sequence). CDR3 length: 14 residues.

The chain combines TRBV5-6 with TRBJ2-7; maybe TRBD1 (5 bases). V lost 2 bases and J 4 bases, leaving 13 bases between the germline ends. Looked up from germline, CDR1 is SGHDT and CDR2 is YYEEEE. The CDR3 extends over 14 amino acids. The CDR3 coding sequence is TGTGCCAGCAGCTTAAGACAGATTAAGTACGAGCAGTACTTC. This sequence encodes CASSLRQIKYEQYF. Full variable domain (remainder filled in from reference TRBV5-6 and TRBJ2-7): DAGVTQSPTHLIKTRGQQVTLRCSPKSGHDTVSWYQQALGQGPQFIFQYYEEEERQRGNFPDRFSGHQFPNYSSELNVNALLLGDSALYLCASSLRQIKYEQYFGPGTRLTVT.

V and J are TRBV19 and TRBJ2-2, with 10 bases lining up with TRBD1. The CDR3 is 15 amino acids. Germline assignment: CDR1 LNHDA and CDR2 SQIVND (reference sequence). V lost 7 bases and J lost 1; bases outside the gene matches: 3. CDR3 sequence reads: CASKGDRGNTGELFF. The DNA of the CDR3 is TGTGCCAGTAAGGGGGACAGGGGGAACACCGGGGAGCTGTTTTTT.

This clonotype was found many times. This chain connects TRBV20-1 to TRBJ2-2; D perhaps matches TRBD1 (6 bases). Germline values: CDR1 DFQATT, CDR2 SNEGSKA (reference sequence). V was clipped by 3 bases and J by 5 bases, with 22 bases between them. CDR3 length: 17 amino acids. CDR3 DNA: TGCAGTGCTAGTCGGCTTAGCGTCCCCCAGGGGACCGGGGAGCTGTTTTTT. Residues: CSASRLSVPQGTGELFF.

This clonotype was counted many times. The chain carries TRBV6-5 and TRBJ2-3; D is unclear. The CDR3 length is 15 residues. Germline lookup yields CDR1 MNHEY and CDR2 SVGAGI. Between the trimmed V and J ends, which lost 0 bases and 4 bases, there was a span of 11 bases. CDR3 region: CASSYSRRGADTQYF. In DNA, the CDR3 is TGTGCCAGCAGTTACTCGAGACGCGGCGCAGATACGCAGTATTTT.

In its sample, this clonotype was seen many times. The rearrangement links TRBV4-1 to TRBJ2-7; D not certain. This CDR3 contains 15 residues. The germline CDR1 and CDR2 sequences are MGHRA and YSYEKL. Trimming took 1 base from V and 0 from J, leaving 10 bases between them. CDR3 in DNA: TGCGCCAGCAGCCAAGGGATAGGGCTCTCCTACGAGCAGTACTTC. Translating it yields CASSQGIGLSYEQYF.

The rearrangement joins TRBV20-1 to TRBJ2-7, with D possibly being TRBD1 (6 bases). The CDR3 length is 12 residues. Germline V CDR1 and CDR2: DFQATT, SNEGSKA (reference sequence). Trimming removed 7 bases from V and 0 bases from J, with 10 bases in between. The CDR3, as DNA: TGCAGTGTACAGGGCGACTCCTACGAGCAGTACTTC. Protein product: CSVQGDSYEQYF.

This clonotype was seen ten or more times. V is TRBV6-1 and J is TRBJ1-1; D is perhaps TRBD1 (6 bases). Per the germline V gene, CDR1 is MNHNS and CDR2 is SASEGT. The CDR3 length is 15 residues. V was shortened by 8 bases and J by 5 bases, with 21 bases between the two germline ends. The CDR3 DNA reads as TGTGCCAGCGCCCCGCTCGAGGGGGTAGGGACTGAAGCTTTCTTT. Its translation is CASAPLEGVGTEAFF.

Concerning this clonotype itself: A read error may be the cause here, since a much bigger clone is one base away. This chain joins TRBV4-3 and TRBJ2-7, with 8 bases matching TRBD1. The CDR3 runs 17 residues. The V gene's germline CDR1 is LGHNA and CDR2 YSLEER. The CDR3 protein is CAGSQSTTGGGFYEQYF. The CDR3, as DNA: TGCGCCGGCAGCCAAAGTACCACAGGGGGTGGCTTCTACGAGCAGTACTTC.